Presented here are 27 T cell receptor beta chains from one specimen sequenced in a study of T cell repertoires in cytomegalovirus infection. Which antigens these TCRs recognize remains unknown. TCRdb itself ran the reads through MiXCR, one entry per CDR3 protein. This sample has 45,000 to 65,000 distinct CDR3 sequences, with around 19% found just once. Source: CD8+ T cells from cultured PBMCs, taken from culture after CMV antigen stimulation. Every receptor here comes from a human donor in good health (CMV status not recorded). Some clones in this sample may be carry-over from other donors' samples.

Only a few counts were recorded for this clonotype. This sequence joins TRBV6-2 or TRBV6-3 and TRBJ2-7, with TRBD2 matching 10 bases. V lost 8 bases and J lost 3; bases outside the gene matches: 10. Per the germline V gene, CDR1 is MNHEY and CDR2 is SVGEGT. This CDR3 is built from 15 residues. CDR3 in amino acids: CASRIGASGSYEQYF. DNA of the CDR3: TGTGCCAGCCGAATTGGGGCTAGCGGGAGCTACGAGCAGTACTTC.

There are a few counts of this clonotype. The V call is TRBV12-3 or TRBV12-4, the J call TRBJ1-2; unclear D gene. V lost 0 bases, J lost 3 bases, and 5 bases lay in between. CDR3 length equals 13 residues. CDR3 in amino acids: CASSLAQYYGYTF. In DNA form, the CDR3 reads TGTGCCAGCAGTTTAGCGCAGTACTATGGCTACACCTTC.

The chain has TRBV4-1 and TRBJ2-7; either TRBD1 or TRBD2 may supply D (5 bases each). V dropped 3 bases and J dropped 3 bases, with 18 bases sitting between them. Germline CDR1 reads MGHRA; CDR2 reads YSYEKL. The CDR3 is 16 residues long. The CDR3 is CASSQGTGTVSYEQYF. The CDR3, as DNA: TGCGCCAGCAGCCAGGGAACCGGGACGGTCAGCTACGAGCAGTACTTC.

The V gene is TRBV7-2, the J gene TRBJ2-6, with D perhaps assigned TRBD1 or TRBD2 (5 bases each). Per germline, CDR1 SGHTA and CDR2 FQGNSA. CDR3 length: 18 amino acids. V was shortened by 3 bases and J by 4 bases, with 19 bases between the two germline ends. CDR3 in amino acids: CASSFTGTPTGGANVLTF. The CDR3 DNA reads as TGTGCCAGCAGCTTCACCGGGACCCCCACGGGGGGGGCCAACGTCCTGACTTTC.

CDR3 loop: CASSSAGGGGDETQYF. DNA for the CDR3: TGTGCCAGCAGCTCTGCCGGAGGCGGGGGGGATGAGACCCAGTACTTC. The rearrangement joins TRBV7-6 to TRBJ2-5, with 9 bases that match TRBD2. V shed 4 bases, J shed 5 bases, and the junction held 11 bases outside the gene matches. This CDR3 region has 16 residues. Germline CDR1 and CDR2: SGHVS and FNYEAQ. Drawing the rest from reference TRBV7-6 and TRBJ2-5, the complete variable domain is GAGVSQSPRYKVTKRGQDVALRCDPISGHVSLYWYRQALGQGPEFLTYFNYEAQQDKSGLPNDRFSAERPEGSISTLTIQRTEQRDSAMYRCASSSAGGGGDETQYFGPGTRLLVL.

The rearrangement links TRBV11-1 to TRBJ2-3; the D is unclear. The CDR3 is made up of 20 amino acids. The V end was cut by 4 bases, the J end by 0 bases, with 26 bases between. The germline gives CDR1 SGHAT, CDR2 FQDESV (reference sequence). This CDR3 reads CASSYPYKSLESTSTDTQYF. The CDR3 DNA sequence: TGTGCCAGCAGCTACCCTTATAAGAGTCTTGAGTCCACTAGCACAGATACGCAGTATTTT.

V usage is TRBV6-2 or TRBV6-3 and J usage is TRBJ2-1, with a weak D call TRBD2 (5 bases). The CDR3 length is 15 residues. Per the germline V gene, CDR1 is MNHEY and CDR2 is SVGEGT. Trimming removed 0 bases at V and 5 bases at J, with 11 bases between. The CDR3 spells CASSYSAGRDNEQFF. CDR3 DNA sequence: TGTGCCAGCAGTTACTCGGCGGGCCGCGACAATGAGCAGTTCTTC.

This chain uses TRBV4-1 with TRBJ2-2; possibly TRBD2 for D (6 bases). CDR1 MGHRA and CDR2 YSYEKL come from the germline V gene. Trimming removed 0 bases from V and 7 bases from J, with 12 bases in between. The CDR3 consists of 15 residues. CDR3 residues: CASSQDLSGGGELFF. DNA of the CDR3: TGCGCCAGCAGCCAAGACCTTAGCGGTGGCGGGGAGCTGTTTTTT.

The chain carries TRBV7-2 and TRBJ2-3, with D perhaps matching TRBD2 (5 bases). Germline CDR1 is SGHTA and CDR2 is FQGNSA. The CDR3 consists of 16 residues. Trimming took 5 bases from V and 0 from J, leaving 15 bases between them. For the CDR3, the DNA is TGTGCCAGCAGCCAGGTTGGAGGACCTAGCACAGATACGCAGTATTTT. Translated, it gives CASSQVGGPSTDTQYF.

This clonotype was recorded a few times. The rearrangement links TRBV29-1 to TRBJ2-7, with D possibly being TRBD2 (6 bases). CDR1 SQVTM and CDR2 ANQGSEA come from the germline V gene. The ends were cut back, 1 base at V and 2 bases at J, with 15 bases in the middle. The CDR3 length is 15 residues. The CDR3: CSVEGVGDLTYEQYF. In DNA, the CDR3 is TGCAGCGTTGAAGGGGTCGGGGACTTAACCTACGAGCAGTACTTC.

This clonotype appeared a few times. The chain carries TRBV12-3 or TRBV12-4 and TRBJ1-1; TRBD1 aligns across 7 bases. The CDR3 is 14 residues long. V lost 7 bases, J lost 8 bases, and 13 bases stayed unmatched. This chain's CDR3 is CASTLTATGMEAFF. The CDR3 DNA follows: TGTGCCAGCACCCTAACCGCGACAGGGATGGAAGCTTTCTTT.

The chain is built from TRBV7-2 and TRBJ1-5; D is unclear. In germline, CDR1 is SGHTA, CDR2 FQGNSA. V was clipped by 3 bases and J by 5 bases, with 8 bases between them. The CDR3 covers 13 residues. DNA for the CDR3: TGTGCCAGCAGCTTTTTTGGGGATCAGCCCCAGCATTTT. Its protein product is CASSFFGDQPQHF.

This clonotype was seen repeatedly, ten times or more. The chain links TRBV10-3 to TRBJ1-2, with a tentative D call TRBD1 (6 bases). The CDR3 loop spans 14 amino acids. From germline, CDR1 is ENHRY and CDR2 SYGVKD. V dropped 5 bases and J dropped 5 bases, with 15 bases sitting between them. CDR3 in amino acids: CAISKKTGRYGYTF. The CDR3 DNA sequence: TGTGCCATCAGTAAAAAGACAGGAAGGTATGGCTACACCTTC.

This clonotype turned up a few times. V and J are TRBV7-8 and TRBJ2-2, with TRBD2 as a possible D gene (6 bases). Germline V gene lookup returns CDR1 SGHVS and CDR2 FQNEAQ. V shed 1 base and J shed 9 bases, with 12 bases lying between them. The CDR3 runs 14 residues. The CDR3 protein is CASSLGEVTRELFF. As DNA, the CDR3 is TGTGCCAGCAGCTTAGGGGAGGTAACTCGGGAGCTGTTTTTT.

This clonotype was observed many times. The rearrangement uses TRBV7-9 and TRBJ1-1; D unresolved. The V end lost 2 bases, the J end lost 6 bases, and 13 bases lay between the germline ends. CDR3 length equals 14 residues. Per the germline V gene, CDR1 is SEHNR and CDR2 is FQNEAQ (reference sequence). DNA of the CDR3: TGTGCCAGCAGCTTAACTTTTGGTTGGTCTGAAGCTTTCTTT. It codes for CASSLTFGWSEAFF.

The chain couples TRBV6-2 or TRBV6-3 to TRBJ2-7; 11 bases match TRBD1. J lost 4 bases, V lost 6 bases, and 11 bases had no gene match. Germline CDR1 and CDR2: MNHEY and SVGEGT. The CDR3 is 16 residues long. CDR3 amino acids: CASSFGTGGSFYEQYF. The CDR3 nucleotides read TGTGCCAGCAGCTTTGGGACAGGGGGAAGCTTTTACGAGCAGTACTTC.

The J gene is TRBJ2-2, the V gene TRBV12-3 or TRBV12-4; unclear D gene. The CDR3 is made up of 12 amino acids. V gave up 7 bases and J gave up 3 bases, with 6 bases separating them. In DNA, the CDR3 is TGTGCCAGCACCCTGGACACCGGGGAGCTGTTTTTT. This encodes CASTLDTGELFF.

This sequence joins TRBV29-1 and TRBJ1-1; no definite D call. V was cut by 6 bases and J by 1 base, with 15 bases left in between. In germline, CDR1 is SQVTM, CDR2 ANQGSEA. The CDR3 runs 14 residues. CDR3 in amino acids: CSVSRFGGNTEAFF. For the CDR3, the DNA is TGCAGCGTCTCCCGGTTCGGTGGGAACACTGAAGCTTTCTTT.

The chain links TRBV4-3 to TRBJ2-1, with D maybe TRBD2 (6 bases). Per germline, CDR1 LGHNA and CDR2 YSLEER. Trimming took off 4 bases at V and 4 bases at J, with 14 bases between the two ends. CDR3 length equals 15 residues. CDR3 sequence reads: CASSPGDGVYNEQFF. CDR3 bases: TGCGCCAGCAGCCCGGGGGACGGAGTTTACAATGAGCAGTTCTTC.

This clonotype was detected only a few times. The gene calls are TRBV27 and TRBJ2-7; D is possibly TRBD1 (6 bases). CDR3 size: 15 residues. V gave up 3 bases and J gave up 5 bases, with 17 bases separating them. From germline, CDR1 is MNHEY and CDR2 SMNVEV (reference sequence). The CDR3 sequence is CASSFSPNRVHEQYF. DNA of the CDR3: TGTGCCAGCAGTTTCTCCCCGAACAGGGTCCACGAGCAGTACTTC.

This clonotype has more than one count but fewer than ten. The chain has TRBV7-8 and TRBJ2-2; D uncertain. Germline loops: CDR1 SGHVS, CDR2 FQNEAQ. V shed 5 bases and J shed 0 bases, with 13 bases lying between them. This CDR3 region has 16 residues. CDR3 sequence (DNA): TGTGCCAGCAGCCCCCAAGGTATTCCGAACACCGGGGAGCTGTTTTTT. Its protein is CASSPQGIPNTGELFF.

This clonotype occurred a few times. CDR3 bases: TGTGCCAGCAGCTCGCAGGGGCAACCTGGCTACACCTTC. Its protein is CASSSQGQPGYTF. The V and J genes are TRBV7-9 and TRBJ1-2; D possibly corresponds to TRBD1 (6 bases). The CDR3 has 13 amino acids. Trimming stripped 4 bases from V and 7 bases from J, with 13 bases between. Germline V CDR1 and CDR2: SEHNR, FQNEAQ (reference sequence).

The chain recombines TRBV7-8 with TRBJ2-5; D uncertain. Germline CDR1 and CDR2: SGHVS and FQNEAQ. The CDR3 totals 15 residues. Trimming removed 5 bases from V and 5 bases from J, with 18 bases in between. In nucleotides, the CDR3 is TGTGCCAGCAGCCAATTTTGGAGACCGCGTGAGACCCAGTACTTC. Encoded protein: CASSQFWRPRETQYF. Combining the CDR3 with reference TRBV7-8 and TRBJ2-5 gives the whole variable domain GAGVSQSPRYKVAKRGQDVALRCDPISGHVSLFWYQQALGQGPEFLTYFQNEAQLDKSGLPSDRFFAERPEGSVSTLKIQRTQQEDSAVYLCASSQFWRPRETQYFGPGTRLLVL.

This clonotype occurred many times. This chain connects TRBV7-9 to TRBJ2-5, with 8 bases matching TRBD2. The germline V gene has CDR1 SEHNR and CDR2 FQNEAQ (reference sequence). V dropped 4 bases and J dropped 2; count of bases not matched to a gene: 9. This CDR3 has 16 residues. The CDR3 DNA is TGTGCCAGCAGCTCCATCTCCGGGACTAGGCAAGAGACCCAGTACTTC. This translates into CASSSISGTRQETQYF.

The chain employs TRBV11-3 and TRBJ2-3; TRBD2 matches 10 bases. V lost 3 bases to trimming and J lost 6 bases; unmatched junction nucleotides: 9. The CDR3 runs to 16 residues. From germline, CDR1 is SGHNT and CDR2 YENEEA. CDR3 sequence reads: CASSLAQRGGQDTQYF. For the CDR3, the DNA is TGTGCCAGCAGCTTGGCCCAGCGGGGGGGCCAGGATACGCAGTATTTT.

CDR3 in amino acids: CASSRGQGRGYTF. In nucleotides, the CDR3 is TGTGCCAGCAGCCGGGGACAGGGGAGGGGCTACACCTTC. The chain has TRBV7-3 and TRBJ1-2, with TRBD1 matching over 10 bases. Germline V gives CDR1 SGHTA, CDR2 FQGTGA. V lost 5 bases to trimming and J lost 8 bases; unmatched junction nucleotides: 5. The CDR3 has 13 residues.

This clonotype was seen a handful of times. The J gene is TRBJ2-7, the V gene TRBV7-8; 9 nucleotides line up with TRBD1. Losses at the gene ends were 11 bases for V and 3 bases for J; bases not matched to a gene: 5. Germline V CDR1 and CDR2: SGHVS, FQNEAQ. The CDR3 sequence is 12 residues long. This CDR3 reads CAVMGQGYEQYF. DNA for the CDR3: TGTGCCGTCATGGGACAGGGCTACGAGCAGTACTTC.